This T cell receptor beta chain was found in a study of OX40 agonist ivuxolimab in advanced cancers. Regarding the complete study: Ivuxolimab was an agonistic, fully human IgG2 monoclonal antibody directed against OX40 (CD134), a costimulatory receptor. Intravenous ivuxolimab was administered to patients every 2 weeks at six dose levels: 0.01, 0.1, 0.3, 1.5, 3 and 10 mg/kg. Among the approximately 50 dose-escalation patients, roughly 20 had hepatocellular carcinoma, around 15 melanoma, 9 renal cell carcinoma and 9 head and neck cancer. In the dose-escalation cohort, around four fifths of patients were male, and the mean age was roughly 60 years, with a range of about 23 to 80. Patients were allowed to have had prior anti-PD-1, anti-PD-L1 or anti-CTLA-4 therapy, and around 40% of the dose-escalation patients had previously received checkpoint inhibitors. Partial responses occurred in three dose-escalation patients, of whom one had hepatocellular carcinoma and two had cutaneous melanoma. Peripheral TCRbeta sequencing was intended to test whether TCR sequence diversity was altered and clonal T-cell expansion was caused by ivuxolimab. The paper reports the monotherapy dose-escalation portion (N ≈ 50 patients) of the phase I ivuxolimab trial.

CDR1 and CDR2, per the germline V gene (reference sequence), are GTSNPN and SVGIG. V was cut back by 2 bases and J by 4 bases, leaving a gap of 12 bases between them. The CDR3 measures 14 amino acids from cysteine to phenylalanine. The entry retains the CDR3 DNA only, 42 bases that are in frame from base 1. General study outcomes and caveats: After ivuxolimab, CD8+ T cells had more expanded clones than CD4+ T cells on average. Partial responders in the 0.1-3.0 mg/kg groups had among the lowest normalized peripheral clonal expansion, especially among CD8+ T cells. Low levels of normalized T-cell clonal expansion were also seen in some patients who did not respond. At doses from 0.1 to 3.0 mg/kg, clonal expansion was seen in both CD4+ and CD8+ blood T cells between baseline and week 6. The antigen specificity of the clonally expanded peripheral T cells was not determined.

For sequencing of the TCRbeta CDR3 region, genomic DNA was extracted from the sorted cells. The immunoSEQ Assay was used for sequencing of TCRbeta CDR3 regions. TCRdb's version of the immuneACCESS table is confined to in-frame rearrangements and falls short of the full clone set. An unresolved V gene accounts for under half of the shortfall where checked; the remainder is of unknown origin. The sample profile shows over 50,000 clones; 75% to 90% of them were found once. More than 1.3% of the sample comes from the top ten. As concerns this clone: Its specific antigen is unknown. No quality values exist for individual bases; no much larger clone is one base distant.

Patients with a history of autoimmune disease or receiving systemic immunosuppression were excluded from the trial. Peripheral blood for TCR sequencing was collected from all dose cohorts at baseline, on cycle 4 day 1, and on cycle 7 day 1. The samples were taken from a phase I, first-in-human, multicenter, open-label dose-escalation trial of ivuxolimab. Adults with locally advanced or metastatic head and neck squamous cell, hepatocellular, melanoma or renal cell carcinoma were enrolled in the trial. CD4+ and CD8+ T cells were sorted separately from peripheral blood before TCR sequencing. The sample in question was CD4+ or CD8+ T cells sorted from blood, obtained in a trial of the OX40 agonist ivuxolimab. This clonotype was obtained from an adult with an advanced solid tumor such as melanoma, head and neck, liver or kidney cancer. This chain joins TRBV30 to TRBJ1-3; possibly the D gene is TRBD1, per 6 matching bases. The CDR3 protein sequence reads: CAWSLGALGNTIYF. The DNA sequence reads TGTGCCTGGAGTTTGGGGGCGTTAGGAAACACCATATATTTT. Extended through the reference TRBV30 and TRBJ1-3 proteins, this CDR3 yields the full variable domain: SQTIHQWPATLVQPVGSPLSLECTVEGTSNPNLYWYRQAAGRGLQLLFYSVGIGQISSEVPQNLSASRPQDRQFILSSKKLLLSDSGFYLCAWSLGALGNTIYFGEGSWLTVV.